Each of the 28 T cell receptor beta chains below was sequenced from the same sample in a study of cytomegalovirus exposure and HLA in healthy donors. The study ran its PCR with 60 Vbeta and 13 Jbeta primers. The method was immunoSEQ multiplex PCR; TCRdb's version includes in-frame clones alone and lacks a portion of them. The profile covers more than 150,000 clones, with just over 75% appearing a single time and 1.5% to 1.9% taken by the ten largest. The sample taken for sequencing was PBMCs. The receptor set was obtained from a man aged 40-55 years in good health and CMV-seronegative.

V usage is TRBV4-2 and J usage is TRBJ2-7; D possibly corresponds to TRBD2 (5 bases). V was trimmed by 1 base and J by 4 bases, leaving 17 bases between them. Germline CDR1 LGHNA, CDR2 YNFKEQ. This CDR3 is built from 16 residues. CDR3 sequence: CASSQVSGRVAYEQYF. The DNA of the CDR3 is TGTGCCAGCAGCCAAGTCTCCGGGCGGGTCGCTTACGAGCAGTACTTC.

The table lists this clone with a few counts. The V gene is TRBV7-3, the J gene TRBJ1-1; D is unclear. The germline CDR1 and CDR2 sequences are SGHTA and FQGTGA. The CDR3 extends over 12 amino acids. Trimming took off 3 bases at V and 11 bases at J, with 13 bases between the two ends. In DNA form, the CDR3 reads TGTGCCAGCAGCTTCGTGAACGGGGAGGCTTTCTTT. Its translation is CASSFVNGEAFF.

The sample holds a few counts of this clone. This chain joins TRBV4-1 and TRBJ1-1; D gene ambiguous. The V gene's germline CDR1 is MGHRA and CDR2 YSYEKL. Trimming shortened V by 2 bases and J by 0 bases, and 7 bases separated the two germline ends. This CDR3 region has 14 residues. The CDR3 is CASSQFTMNTEAFF. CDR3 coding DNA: TGCGCCAGCAGCCAATTCACTATGAACACTGAAGCTTTCTTT.

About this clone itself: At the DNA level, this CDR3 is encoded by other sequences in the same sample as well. The CDR3 nucleotides read TGCGCCAGCAGCTTGGCCGGAGGTGCAGATACGCAGTATTTT. Its protein product is CASSLAGGADTQYF. J is TRBJ2-3 and V is TRBV5-1; the D gene is possibly TRBD2 (5 bases). This CDR3 contains 14 residues. CDR1 and CDR2 from the germline V gene are SGHRS and YFSETQ. V was shortened by 0 bases and J by 4 bases, with 9 bases between the two germline ends.

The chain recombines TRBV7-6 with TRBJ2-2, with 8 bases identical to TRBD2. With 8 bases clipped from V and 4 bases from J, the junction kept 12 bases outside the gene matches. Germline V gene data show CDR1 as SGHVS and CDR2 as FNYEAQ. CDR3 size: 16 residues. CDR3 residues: CASGRSFRGGTGELFF. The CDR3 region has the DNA TGTGCCAGCGGCCGTTCTTTCCGGGGGGGCACCGGGGAGCTGTTTTTT.

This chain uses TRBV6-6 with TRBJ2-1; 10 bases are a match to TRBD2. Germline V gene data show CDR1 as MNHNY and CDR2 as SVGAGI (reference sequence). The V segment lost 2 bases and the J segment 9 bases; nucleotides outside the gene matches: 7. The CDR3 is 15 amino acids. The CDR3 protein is CASSYRAGGSGEQFF. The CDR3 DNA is TGTGCCAGCAGTTACCGAGCGGGAGGGTCCGGTGAGCAGTTCTTC.

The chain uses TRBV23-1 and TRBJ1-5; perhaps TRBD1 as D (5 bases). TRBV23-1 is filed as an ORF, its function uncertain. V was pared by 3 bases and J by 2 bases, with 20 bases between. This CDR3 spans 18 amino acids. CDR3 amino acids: CASSHGGGGRSGNQPQHF. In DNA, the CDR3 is TGCGCCAGCAGTCATGGGGGGGGAGGGAGGTCAGGCAATCAGCCCCAGCATTTT.

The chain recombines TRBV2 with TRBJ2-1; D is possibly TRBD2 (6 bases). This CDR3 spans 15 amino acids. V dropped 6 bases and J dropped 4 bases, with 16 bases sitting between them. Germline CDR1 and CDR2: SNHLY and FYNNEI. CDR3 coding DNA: TGTGCCAGCAGGTGGACTAACACTCCTTACAATGAGCAGTTCTTC. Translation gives CASRWTNTPYNEQFF.

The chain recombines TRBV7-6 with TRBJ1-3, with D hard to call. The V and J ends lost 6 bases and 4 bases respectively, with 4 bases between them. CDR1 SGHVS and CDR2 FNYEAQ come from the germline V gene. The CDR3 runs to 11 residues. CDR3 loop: CASREGNTIYF. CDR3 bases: TGTGCCAGCAGGGAGGGAAACACCATATATTTT.

The CDR3 loop reads CASSVRQTYGYTF. The CDR3 bases are TGTGCCAGCAGTGTAAGACAGACCTATGGCTACACCTTC. This sequence joins TRBV28 and TRBJ1-2; a possible D gene is TRBD1 (5 bases). Deletions cut 5 bases from V and 4 bases from J, with 11 bases between. Germline V lookup: CDR1 MDHEN, CDR2 SYDVKM. The CDR3 extends over 13 amino acids.

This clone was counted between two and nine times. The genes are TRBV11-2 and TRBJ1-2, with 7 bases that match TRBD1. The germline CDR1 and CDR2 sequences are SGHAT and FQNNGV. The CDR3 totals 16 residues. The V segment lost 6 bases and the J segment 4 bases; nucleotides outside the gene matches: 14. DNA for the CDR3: TGTGCCAGCAGTTCCCTTACGACAGGGATTGGCTATGGCTACACCTTC. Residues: CASSSLTTGIGYGYTF.

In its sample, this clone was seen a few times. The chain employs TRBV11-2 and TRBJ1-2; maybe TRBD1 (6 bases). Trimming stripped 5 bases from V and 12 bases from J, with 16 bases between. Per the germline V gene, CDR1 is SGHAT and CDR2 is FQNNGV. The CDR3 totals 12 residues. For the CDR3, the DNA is TGTGCCAGCAGCCTGGGAGGGGGGGGGAACACCTTC. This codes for CASSLGGGGNTF.

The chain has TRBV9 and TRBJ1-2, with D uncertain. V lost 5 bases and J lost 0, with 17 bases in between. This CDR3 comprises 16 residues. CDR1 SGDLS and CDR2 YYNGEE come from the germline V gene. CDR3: CASRPGGAQANYGYTF. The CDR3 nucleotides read TGTGCCAGCAGACCCGGTGGAGCTCAAGCTAACTATGGCTACACCTTC.

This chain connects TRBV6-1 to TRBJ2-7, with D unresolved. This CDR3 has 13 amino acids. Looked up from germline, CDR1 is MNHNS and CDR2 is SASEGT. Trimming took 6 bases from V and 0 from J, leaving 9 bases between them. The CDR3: CASSPGYSYEQYF. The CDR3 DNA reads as TGTGCCAGCAGCCCAGGCTACTCCTACGAGCAGTACTTC.

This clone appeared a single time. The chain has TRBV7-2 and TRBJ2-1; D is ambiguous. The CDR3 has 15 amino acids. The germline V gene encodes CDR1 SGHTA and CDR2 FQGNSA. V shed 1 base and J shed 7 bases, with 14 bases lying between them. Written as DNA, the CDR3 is TGTGCCAGCAGCTTAGAGGTTCCTAGTAGGAATGAGCAGTTCTTC. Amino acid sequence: CASSLEVPSRNEQFF.

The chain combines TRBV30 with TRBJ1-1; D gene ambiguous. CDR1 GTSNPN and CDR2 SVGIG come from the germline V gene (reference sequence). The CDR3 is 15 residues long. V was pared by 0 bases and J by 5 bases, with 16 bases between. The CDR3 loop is CAWSVTPLRVTEAFF. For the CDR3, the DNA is TGTGCCTGGAGTGTAACACCCCTCCGGGTGACTGAAGCTTTCTTT.

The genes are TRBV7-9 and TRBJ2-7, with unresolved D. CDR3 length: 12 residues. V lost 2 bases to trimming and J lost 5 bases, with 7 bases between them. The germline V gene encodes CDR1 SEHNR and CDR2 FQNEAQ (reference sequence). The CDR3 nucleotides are TGTGCCAGCAGCTTACACAGAAACGAGCAGTACTTC. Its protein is CASSLHRNEQYF.

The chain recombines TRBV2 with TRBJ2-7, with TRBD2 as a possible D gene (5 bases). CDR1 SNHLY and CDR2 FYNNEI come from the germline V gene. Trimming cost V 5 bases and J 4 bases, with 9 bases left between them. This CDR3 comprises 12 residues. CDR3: CASSWGEYEQYF. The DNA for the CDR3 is TGTGCCAGCAGTTGGGGAGAGTACGAGCAGTACTTC. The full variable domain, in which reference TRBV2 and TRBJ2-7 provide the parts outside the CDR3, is EPEVTQTPSHQVTQMGQEVILRCVPISNHLYFYWYRQILGQKVEFLVSFYNNEISEKSEIFDDQFSVERPDGSNFTLKIRSTKLEDSAMYFCASSWGEYEQYFGPGTRLTVT.

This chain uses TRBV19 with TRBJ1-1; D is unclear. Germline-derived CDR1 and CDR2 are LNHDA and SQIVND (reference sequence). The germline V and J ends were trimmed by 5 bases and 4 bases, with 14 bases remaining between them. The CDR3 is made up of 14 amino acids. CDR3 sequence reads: CASSPLLKSTEAFF. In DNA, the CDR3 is TGTGCCAGTAGTCCCCTTCTAAAGAGCACTGAAGCTTTCTTT.

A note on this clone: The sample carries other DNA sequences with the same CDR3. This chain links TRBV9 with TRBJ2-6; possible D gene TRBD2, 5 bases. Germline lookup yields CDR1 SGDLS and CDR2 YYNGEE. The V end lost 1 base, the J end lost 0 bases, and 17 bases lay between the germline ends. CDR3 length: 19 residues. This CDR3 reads CASSVSSLRAGSGANVLTF. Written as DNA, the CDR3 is TGTGCCAGCAGCGTAAGTTCGTTGCGGGCTGGCTCTGGGGCCAACGTCCTGACTTTC.

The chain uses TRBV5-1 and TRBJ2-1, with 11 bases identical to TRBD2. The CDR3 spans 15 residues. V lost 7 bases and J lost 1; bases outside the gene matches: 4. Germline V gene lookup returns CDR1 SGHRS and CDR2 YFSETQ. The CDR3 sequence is CASGSSGGSYNEQFF. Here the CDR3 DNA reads TGCGCCAGCGGTTCTAGCGGGGGGTCCTACAATGAGCAGTTCTTC.

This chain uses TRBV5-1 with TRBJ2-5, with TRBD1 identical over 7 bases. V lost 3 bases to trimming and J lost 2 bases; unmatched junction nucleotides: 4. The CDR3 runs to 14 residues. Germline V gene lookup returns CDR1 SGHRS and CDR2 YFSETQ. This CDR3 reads CASSSGTVQETQYF. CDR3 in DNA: TGCGCCAGCAGCTCCGGGACAGTACAAGAGACCCAGTACTTC.

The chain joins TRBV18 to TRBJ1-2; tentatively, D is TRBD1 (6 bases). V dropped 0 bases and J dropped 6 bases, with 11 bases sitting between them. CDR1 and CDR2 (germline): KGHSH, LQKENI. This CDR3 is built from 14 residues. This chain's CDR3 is CASSPPTYRDGYTF. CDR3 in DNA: TGTGCCAGCTCACCACCGACCTACAGGGATGGCTACACCTTC.

The CDR3 DNA reads as TGTGCCACCAGCCCCGGGGACAGGGGAGGCACTGAAGCTTTCTTT. This encodes CATSPGDRGGTEAFF. The V and J genes are TRBV15 and TRBJ1-1; 10 positions agree with TRBD1. The junction had 7 bases not matched to a gene; V was cut back by 5 bases and J by 4 bases. This CDR3 is 15 amino acids long. Per the germline V gene, CDR1 is LNHNV and CDR2 is YYDKDF (reference sequence).

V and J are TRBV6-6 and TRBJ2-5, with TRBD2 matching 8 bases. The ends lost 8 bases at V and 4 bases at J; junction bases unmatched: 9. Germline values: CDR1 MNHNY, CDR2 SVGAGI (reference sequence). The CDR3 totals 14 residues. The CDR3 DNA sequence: TGTGCCAGCCAAGGGATGGCGGGAGGAGAGACCCAGTACTTC. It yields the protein CASQGMAGGETQYF.

CDR3 in DNA: TGCAGCGTTGAGGGTACAGGGCGGGCCACAGATACGCAGTATTTT. Translating it yields CSVEGTGRATDTQYF. This sequence joins TRBV29-1 and TRBJ2-3; D is possibly TRBD1 (6 bases). This CDR3 comprises 15 residues. V was pared by 3 bases and J by 2 bases, with 15 bases between. Germline V CDR1 and CDR2: SQVTM, ANQGSEA.

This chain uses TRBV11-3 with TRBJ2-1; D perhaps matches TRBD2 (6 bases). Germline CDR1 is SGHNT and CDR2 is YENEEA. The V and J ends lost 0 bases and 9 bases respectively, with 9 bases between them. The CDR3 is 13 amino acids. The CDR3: CASSLDLGGEQFF. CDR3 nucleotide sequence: TGTGCCAGCAGCTTAGACCTGGGAGGTGAGCAGTTCTTC.

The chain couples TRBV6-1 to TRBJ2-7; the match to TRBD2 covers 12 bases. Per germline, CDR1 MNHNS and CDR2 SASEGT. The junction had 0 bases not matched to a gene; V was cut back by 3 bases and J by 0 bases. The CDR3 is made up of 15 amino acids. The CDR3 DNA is TGTGCCAGCAGTGAGGGACTAGCGGGCTCCTACGAGCAGTACGTC. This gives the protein CASSEGLAGSYEQYV.